These T cell receptor beta chains were read from a single sample in a study of T cell repertoires in ileal Crohn's disease. Libraries were prepared by immunoSEQ multiplex PCR; TCRdb keeps only in-frame clonotypes and omits some of them. The table records roughly 7,000 clones, under 85% of them present only once. Sequences were obtained from ileal tissue. The receptor set was obtained from an adult with Crohn's disease. CDR3s include the opening cysteine and the closing phenylalanine or tryptophan. Each record gives: D gene, V gene, J gene, CDR3 length, clone size, CDR3 protein, CDR3 DNA. D genes are given only for firm matches. Some rows mark clone size as missing; the rest say once, few, many or name a class of expanded clone.

>NA|TRBV28|TRBJ2-2|15|NA
CASSLLGVGTGELFF
TGTGCCAGCAGTTTATTAGGGGTTGGCACCGGGGAGCTGTTTTTT
>NA|TRBV4-2|TRBJ2-2|15|NA
CASSQALQNTGELFF
TGTGCCAGCAGCCAAGCGTTACAGAACACCGGGGAGCTGTTTTTT
>NA|TRBV2|TRBJ2-4|14|NA
CASKRELAKNIQYF
TGTGCCAGCAAGCGAGAACTAGCCAAAAACATTCAGTACTTC
>NA|TRBV14|TRBJ2-2|13|once
CASSQVGTGELFF
TGTGCCAGCAGCCAGGTCGGCACCGGGGAGCTGTTTTTT
>TRBD1|TRBV30|TRBJ1-5|14|NA
CAWSFGQGDQPQHF
TGTGCCTGGAGTTTCGGACAGGGCGATCAGCCCCAGCATTTT
>NA|TRBV27|TRBJ2-7|14|NA
CASSFQAPAYEQYF
TGTGCCAGCAGTTTTCAGGCCCCCGCGTACGAGCAGTACTTC
>NA|TRBV29-1|TRBJ1-1|12|NA
CSAGFLNTEAFF
TGCAGCGCCGGGTTCCTGAACACTGAAGCTTTCTTT
>TRBD2|TRBV5-1|TRBJ2-1|17|NA
CASSSALAGGPYNEQFF
TGCGCCAGCAGCTCGGCCCTAGCGGGAGGCCCCTACAATGAGCAGTTCTTC
>NA|TRBV27|TRBJ1-1|15|NA
CASSRPSTLNTEAFF
TGTGCCAGCAGCCGACCCTCGACACTTAACACTGAAGCTTTCTTT
>NA|TRBV20-1|TRBJ2-3|11|NA
CSVAPADTQYF
TGCAGTGTAGCGCCTGCGGATACGCAGTATTTT
>TRBD2|TRBV7-9|TRBJ2-3|17|NA
CASSSAASGRDTDTQYF
TGTGCCAGCAGCTCTGCCGCTAGCGGGAGGGACACAGATACGCAGTATTTT
>TRBD2|TRBV19|TRBJ2-7|15|NA
CASSNVASGSSEQYF
TGTGCCAGTAGTAATGTGGCTAGCGGGAGTTCCGAGCAGTACTTC
>TRBD1|TRBV28|TRBJ1-4|15|NA
CASSPPGQLNEKLFF
TGTGCCAGCAGTCCTCCGGGACAGCTTAATGAAAAACTGTTTTTT
>NA|TRBV28|TRBJ1-2|14|NA
CASSLTWTANGYTF
TGTGCCAGCAGCCTGACTTGGACAGCCAATGGCTACACCTTC
>NA|TRBV7-2|TRBJ2-5|14|NA
CASSDPDRGETQYF
TGTGCCAGCAGCGACCCGGATAGGGGTGAGACCCAGTACTTC
>TRBD2|TRBV5-1|TRBJ2-1|18|NA
CASSLAFVAGGLDGEQFF
TGCGCCAGCAGCTTGGCGTTTGTAGCGGGAGGGCTGGATGGTGAGCAGTTCTTC
>NA|TRBV28|TRBJ1-3|12|NA
CASSLGAYTIYF
TGTGCCAGCAGTTTGGGGGCTTACACCATATATTTT